This paragraph covers one T cell receptor (beta chain) sequence. The antigen it binds to is not known. No much larger clonotype is one base removed from it; base qualities were not supplied. This entry belongs to a study of blood T cell repertoires in COVID-19 (dated by TCRdb to 2018 to 2021). Turning to the overall study: Collaborator samples came from the United States, Italy and Spain and covered acute and convalescent phases of COVID-19. Where available, HLA class I and class II types were taken from metadata supplied by the sample provider and were not determined by assay-based typing. The material from the prospective study consisted of cDNA or gDNA derived from T cells, B-cell-depleted T cells, or PBMCs. A de-identified subject ID, COVID-19 status, age in years and sex were almost always included in the sample metadata. Deeply sampled blood TCRbeta repertoires from subjects exposed to, actively infected with, or recovered from COVID-19 were included in the dataset. The repertoires were released in a freely available public database meant as a resource for research on the immune response to SARS-CoV-2. The samples were drawn from two sources: the first 160 participants of the ongoing ImmuneRACE study, and about 1,300 subjects contributed by 6 global collaborators.

General conclusions and limits of the study: The amount of clinical and demographic metadata varied by source and participant and was provided uncurated.

One collaborating source in Seattle enrolled patients during active infection and followed them longitudinally through the course of disease. The collaborating institutions used their own protocols to collect whole blood in K2EDTA tubes. For TCRbeta analysis, collaborators shipped samples in one of three forms: frozen whole blood, isolated PBMCs, or DNA extracted from either of those sample types. V loses 2 bases, J loses 9 bases, and the germline ends lie 14 bases apart. Counted from cysteine to phenylalanine, this CDR3 has 15 amino acids. Just the 45-base CDR3 DNA is kept, in frame starting at base 1. CDR1 is given as KGHSH and CDR2 as LQKENI, both from the germline V gene. TCRbeta CDR3 regions were amplified from genomic DNA using the immunoSEQ Assay, a bias-controlled multiplex PCR. On the authors' methods: The number of nucleated cells in each sample was estimated by amplification of reference gene primers within the assay. To quantify the absolute abundance of each unique TCRbeta CDR3 rearrangement, sequence reads were collapsed and filtered. For each sample, productive Simpson clonality was calculated as the square root of Simpson's diversity index across productive rearrangements. Here the immuneACCESS table is served through TCRdb, limited to in-frame sequences with V and J called. Missing clones are a known gap in these copies; in checked studies unresolved V genes cover under half, and the rest lacks a known reason. The V and J calls and clone size were taken over from that table, and D and trimming were inferred from the DNA. This sample lists fewer than 200,000 clones; around 79% were detected once. More than 7% of the sample lies in the top ten.

The material sequenced was peripheral blood. The rearranged chain carries TRBV18 and TRBJ1-6; matching of 5 bases hints at TRBD1 as the D gene. This TCR came from a woman aged 60-70 years with COVID-19, enrolled during active disease. The nucleotide sequence reads as follows: TGTGCCAGCTCACCAATCCAGGGTACCCCTTCACCCCTCCACTTT. This is translated as CASSPIQGTPSPLHF.